This is a list of T cell receptor beta chains from one sample in a study of blood T cell repertoires in COVID-19. Generated by immunoSEQ multiplex PCR, the TCRdb table keeps only in-frame clones and is missing some. Among roughly 250,000 clones listed, over 70% were seen once. The sample comprised peripheral blood. The receptors were sampled from a woman older than 75 with acute or convalescent COVID-19. Each CDR3 is given with its conserved first and last residue. D genes are given only for firm matches. The listing skips clone size in some rows; elsewhere it reads once, few, many or a size class.

d_call	clone_size	v_call	cdr3_aa
NA	few	TRBV4-1	CASSQDGGTSNQPQHF
TRBD1	NA	TRBV5-5	CASSLGTGVNQPQHF
TRBD1	NA	TRBV19	CASSLVDRGYQPQHF
NA	NA	TRBV2	CASRTGSLRMGNQPQHF
TRBD2	once	TRBV14	CASSQALLAGGYNEQFF
TRBD1	NA	TRBV5-1	CASKSGQPNTEAFF
TRBD2	NA	TRBV7-9	CASSLVGGSGDTQYF
NA	few	TRBV12-5	CASVGQSNYGYTF
NA	NA	TRBV6-5	CASSYTQGLLNTEAFF
TRBD1	NA	TRBV19	CATPLTGYQPQHF
TRBD1	NA	TRBV27	CASSHTGGLLPAQYF
TRBD1	NA	TRBV2	CASSNQGALYEQYF
NA	NA	TRBV5-4	CASSLQGPGANVLTF
NA	NA	TRBV18	CASSPSLSSYNEQFF
TRBD2	few	TRBV6-2/TRBV6-3	CASSPPPGGNEQYF
NA	NA	TRBV19	CASSKGHKEYTGELFF
TRBD1	NA	TRBV18	CASSPFGQGAINYGYTF
NA	few	TRBV2	CASTKGGQGRETQYF
NA	NA	TRBV5-1	CASSLATEGGKLFF
TRBD1	NA	TRBV24-1	CATSDRASEGAHEQYF
NA	NA	TRBV6-1	CASIREGTDTQYF
NA	NA	TRBV2	CASSDLAGNSPLHF
TRBD1	NA	TRBV7-3	CASSLTGTGDYGYTF
TRBD2	NA	TRBV3-1/TRBV3-2	CASSQDLLAGVETQYF
NA	NA	TRBV11-1	CASSLTFGGQETQYF